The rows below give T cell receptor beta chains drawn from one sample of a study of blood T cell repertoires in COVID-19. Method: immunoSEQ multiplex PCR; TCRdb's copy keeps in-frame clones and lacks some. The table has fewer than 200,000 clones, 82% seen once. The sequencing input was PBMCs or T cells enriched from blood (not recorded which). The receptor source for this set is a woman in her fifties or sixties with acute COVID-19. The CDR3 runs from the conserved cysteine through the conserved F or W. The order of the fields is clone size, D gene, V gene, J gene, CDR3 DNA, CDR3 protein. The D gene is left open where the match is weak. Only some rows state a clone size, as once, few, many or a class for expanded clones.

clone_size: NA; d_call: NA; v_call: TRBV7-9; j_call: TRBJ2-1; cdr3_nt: TGTGCCAGCAGCCCAACCCGCGCGAGAGGAGGTGAGCAGTTCTTC; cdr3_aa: CASSPTRARGGEQFF
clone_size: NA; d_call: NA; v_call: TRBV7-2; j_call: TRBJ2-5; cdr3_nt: TGTGCCAGCAGCGGGGCAGGGCTCCAAGAGACCCAGTACTTC; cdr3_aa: CASSGAGLQETQYF
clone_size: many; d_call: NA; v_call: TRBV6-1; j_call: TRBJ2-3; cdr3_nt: TGTGCCAGCAGTGCCTTCGTTCGACAGTCTAGCACAGATACGCAGTATTTT; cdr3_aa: CASSAFVRQSSTDTQYF
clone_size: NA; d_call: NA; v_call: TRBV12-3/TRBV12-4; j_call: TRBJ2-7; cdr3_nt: TGTGCCAGCACCTTCTCCTACGAGCAGTACTTC; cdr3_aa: CASTFSYEQYF
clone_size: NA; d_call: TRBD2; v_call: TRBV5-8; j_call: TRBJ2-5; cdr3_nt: TGTGCCAGCAGCTTCAAGAGGACTAGCGGGATGGGCTCAGCGGAGACCCAGTACTTC; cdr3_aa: CASSFKRTSGMGSAETQYF
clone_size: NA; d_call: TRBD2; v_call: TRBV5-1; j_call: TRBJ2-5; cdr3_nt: TGCGCCAGCAGCCAAGGACTAGCGGAGCCCGGGGCTGAGACCCAGTACTTC; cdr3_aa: CASSQGLAEPGAETQYF
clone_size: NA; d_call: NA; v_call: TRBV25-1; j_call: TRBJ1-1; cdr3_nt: TGTGCCAGCAGTGGGTACAGGTTCGATAAAACTGAAGCTTTCTTT; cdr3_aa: CASSGYRFDKTEAFF
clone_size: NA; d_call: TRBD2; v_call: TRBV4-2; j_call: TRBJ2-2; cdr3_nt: TGTGCCAGCAGCCAAGAACTAGCGGAGAACACCGGGGAGCTGTTTTTT; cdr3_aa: CASSQELAENTGELFF
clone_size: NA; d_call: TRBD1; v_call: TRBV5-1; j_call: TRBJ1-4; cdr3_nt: TGCGCCAGCAGCGGAGGGGACAGGGGAGGTACGGAAAAACTGTTTTTT; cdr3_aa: CASSGGDRGGTEKLFF
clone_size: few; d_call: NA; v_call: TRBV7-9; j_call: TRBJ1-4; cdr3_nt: TGTGCCAGCAGCCCGGGAGGGACCACTTTATTTAATGAAAAACTGTTTTTT; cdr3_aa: CASSPGGTTLFNEKLFF
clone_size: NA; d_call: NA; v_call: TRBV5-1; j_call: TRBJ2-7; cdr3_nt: TGCGCCAGCAGCTTAAGGGCGGGTCGGGTCTACGAGCAGTACTTC; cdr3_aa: CASSLRAGRVYEQYF
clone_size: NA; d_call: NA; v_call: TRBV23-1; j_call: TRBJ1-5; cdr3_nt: TGCGCCAGCAGGCGTTGGTCTTGGGAGCTGGAGAACAATCAGCCCCAGCATTTT; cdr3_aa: CASRRWSWELENNQPQHF
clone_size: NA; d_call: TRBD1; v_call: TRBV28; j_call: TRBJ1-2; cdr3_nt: TGTGCCAGCAGGATTATGGACAGGGGGCTTGGCTACACCTTC; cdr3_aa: CASRIMDRGLGYTF
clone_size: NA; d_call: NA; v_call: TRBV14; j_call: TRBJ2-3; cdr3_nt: TGTGCCAGCAGCCAAGCGGGGGTCACCGGCACAGATACGCAGTATTTT; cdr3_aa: CASSQAGVTGTDTQYF
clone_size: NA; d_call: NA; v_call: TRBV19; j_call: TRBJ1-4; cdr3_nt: TGTGCCAGTACCTCCGGGACAAGTAATGAAAAACTGTTTTTT; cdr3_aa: CASTSGTSNEKLFF
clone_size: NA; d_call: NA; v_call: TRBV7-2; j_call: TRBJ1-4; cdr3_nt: TGTGCCAGCAGCCTCGACATTGGGAGTGAAAAACTGTTTTTT; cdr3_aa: CASSLDIGSEKLFF
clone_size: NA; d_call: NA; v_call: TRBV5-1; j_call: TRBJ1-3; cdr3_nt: TGCGCCAGCAGCTTGTTAGATCTTTCGCTCCCAAACACCATATATTTT; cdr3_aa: CASSLLDLSLPNTIYF
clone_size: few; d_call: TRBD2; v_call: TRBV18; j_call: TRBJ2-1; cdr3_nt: TGTGCCAGCTCTCTCGCGGCTTACGGACTAGCGTTTAATGAGCAGTTCTTC; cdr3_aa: CASSLAAYGLAFNEQFF
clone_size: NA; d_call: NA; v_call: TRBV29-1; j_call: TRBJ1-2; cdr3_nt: TGCAGCGTTCATGGGGGCTCCTATGGCTACACCTTC; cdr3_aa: CSVHGGSYGYTF
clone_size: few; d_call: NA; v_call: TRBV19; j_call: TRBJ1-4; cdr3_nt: TGTGCCAGTAGTACCGGACTTAATGGGGATGAAAAACTGTTTTTT; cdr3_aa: CASSTGLNGDEKLFF
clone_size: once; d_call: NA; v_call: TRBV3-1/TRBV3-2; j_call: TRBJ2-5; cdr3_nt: TGTGCCAGCAGCCAAATACATGGCCAAGAGACCCAGTACTTC; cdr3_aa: CASSQIHGQETQYF
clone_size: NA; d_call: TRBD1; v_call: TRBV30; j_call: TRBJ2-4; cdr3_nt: TGTGCCTGGAGTGTAGACAGGGTGAGGGTCCAAGCCAAAAACATTCAGTACTTC; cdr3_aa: CAWSVDRVRVQAKNIQYF
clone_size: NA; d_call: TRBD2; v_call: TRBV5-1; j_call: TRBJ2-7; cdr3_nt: TGCGCCAGCAGCTTGCCTAGCGGGTCCTACGAGCAGTACTTC; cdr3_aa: CASSLPSGSYEQYF
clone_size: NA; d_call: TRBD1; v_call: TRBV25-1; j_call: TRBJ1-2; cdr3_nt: TGTGCCAGCAGCCTTCAAACAGGGGGCAATGGCTACACCTTC; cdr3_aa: CASSLQTGGNGYTF
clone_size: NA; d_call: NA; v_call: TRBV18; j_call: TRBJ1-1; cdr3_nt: TGTGCCAGCTCACCCAGTCGAGGGAACACTGAAGCTTTCTTT; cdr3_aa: CASSPSRGNTEAFF
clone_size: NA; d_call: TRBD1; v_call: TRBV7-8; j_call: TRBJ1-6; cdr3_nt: TGTGCCAGCAGGAGCCGGGACAGGATTAATTCACCCCTCCACTTT; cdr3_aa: CASRSRDRINSPLHF
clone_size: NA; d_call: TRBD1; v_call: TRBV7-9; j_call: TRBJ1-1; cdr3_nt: TGTGCCAGCAGCCTGGGACAGGGGATCGGTCGGGGTGAAGCTTTCTTT; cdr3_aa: CASSLGQGIGRGEAFF
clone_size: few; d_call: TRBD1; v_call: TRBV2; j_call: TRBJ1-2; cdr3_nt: TGTGCCAGCATAGGACAGGGCATACTGTATGGCTACACCTTC; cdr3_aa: CASIGQGILYGYTF
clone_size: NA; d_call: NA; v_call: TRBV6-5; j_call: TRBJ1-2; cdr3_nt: TGTGCCAGCAGTTCCCCTCGGGGTGGCTACACCTTC; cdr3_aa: CASSSPRGGYTF